The 20 T cell receptor beta chains presented below share a single source sample, sequenced in a study of early T cells in non-severe SARS-CoV-2 infection. TCRdb re-analysed the 5' RACE reads in MiXCR, keeping a single row per CDR3 protein. This table holds some 64,000 distinct CDR3 sequences, 20% to 25% found once. Material: whole blood, obtained at baseline. Source of these receptors: an adult who was a healthcare worker with PCR-confirmed SARS-CoV-2 infection or an uninfected control (not recorded which).

This clonotype was observed many times. The rearrangement joins TRBV15 to TRBJ2-5, with D hard to call. There are 14 residues in the CDR3. Trimming cost V 1 base and J 1 base, with 7 bases left between them. CDR1 is LNHNV, CDR2 YYDKDF, per germline (reference sequence). The CDR3 loop reads CATSRVPAQETQYF. Here the CDR3 DNA reads TGTGCCACCAGCAGAGTGCCAGCCCAAGAGACCCAGTACTTC.

The table lists this clonotype with many counts. This chain links TRBV10-1 with TRBJ2-5; TRBD2 matches at 8 bases. The CDR3 sequence is 14 residues long. Trimming cost V 3 bases and J 3 bases; bases outside gene matches: 3. Germline V gene sequence: CDR1 WNHNN, CDR2 SYGVQD (reference sequence). CDR3 amino acids: CASSESTSEETQYF. CDR3 DNA: TGCGCCAGCAGTGAATCGACTAGCGAAGAGACCCAGTACTTC.

In this sample, this clonotype turned up many times. The V gene is TRBV6-5, the J gene TRBJ2-1; 8 bases are shared with TRBD1. CDR3 length: 15 amino acids. J lost 4 bases, V lost 2 bases, and 4 bases had no gene match. The germline gives CDR1 MNHEY, CDR2 SVGAGI. As DNA, the CDR3 is TGTGCCAGCAGTTACGTCAGGGGGCAATACAATGAGCAGTTCTTC. Translating it yields CASSYVRGQYNEQFF.

This clonotype was counted between two and nine times. The chain uses TRBV2 and TRBJ1-6; D is perhaps TRBD1 (6 bases). The length of the CDR3 is 14 residues. V dropped 2 bases and J dropped 7 bases, with 9 bases sitting between them. Germline CDR1 reads SNHLY; CDR2 reads FYNNEI. The DNA of the CDR3 is TGTGCCAGCAGTGAATTTAGGGGGAATTCACCCCTCCACTTT. It is translated as CASSEFRGNSPLHF.

This chain connects TRBV19 to TRBJ1-5, with a possible D match to TRBD1 (6 bases). The CDR3 runs 14 residues. Germline CDR1 LNHDA, CDR2 SQIVND (reference sequence). V dropped 3 bases and J dropped 7 bases, with 13 bases sitting between them. The CDR3, as DNA: TGTGCCAGTAGTATCACACAGGGTGTCCAGCCCCAGCATTTT. Translated, it gives CASSITQGVQPQHF.

This chain joins TRBV12-3 or TRBV12-4 and TRBJ1-1; maybe TRBD1 (6 bases). The CDR3 has 13 amino acids. Between the trimmed V and J ends, which lost 6 bases and 5 bases, there was a span of 13 bases. The CDR3 coding sequence is TGTGCCAGCAGCCCTACCAGGGGAACTGAAGCTTTCTTT. Its translation is CASSPTRGTEAFF.

This sequence joins TRBV9 and TRBJ2-5; unclear D gene. This CDR3 has 11 residues. The germline CDR1 and CDR2 sequences are SGDLS and YYNGEE. V was shortened by 0 bases and J by 4 bases, with 1 base between the two germline ends. The CDR3 bases are TGTGCCAGCAGCGTAGCAGAGACCCAGTACTTC. Its protein is CASSVAETQYF. The full variable domain, in which reference TRBV9 and TRBJ2-5 provide the parts outside the CDR3, is DSGVTQTPKHLITATGQRVTLRCSPRSGDLSVYWYQQSLDQGLQFLIQYYNGEERAKGNILERFSAQQFPDLHSELNLSSLELGDSALYFCASSVAETQYFGPGTRLLVL.

The chain uses TRBV19 and TRBJ1-1; 7 positions agree with TRBD1. Germline V CDR1 and CDR2: LNHDA, SQIVND (reference sequence). This CDR3 spans 14 amino acids. V lost 7 bases, J lost 0 bases, and 5 bases stayed unmatched. Here the CDR3 DNA reads TGTGCCAGTAAACAGGGGCCGGTGAACACTGAAGCTTTCTTT. Translating it yields CASKQGPVNTEAFF.

In this sample, this clonotype turned up a few times. V is TRBV25-1 and J is TRBJ2-3; D may be TRBD1 (5 bases). V lost 0 bases to trimming and J lost 1 base, with 11 bases between them. The germline CDR1 and CDR2 sequences are MGHDK and SYGVNS. This CDR3 contains 16 residues. In nucleotides, the CDR3 is TGTGCCAGCAGTGAATATCGAAGGGGCCGCACAGATACGCAGTATTTT. It encodes CASSEYRRGRTDTQYF. Complete variable domain (other parts from reference TRBV25-1 and TRBJ2-3): EADIYQTPRYLVIGTGKKITLECSQTMGHDKMYWYQQDPGMELHLIHYSYGVNSTEKGDLSSESTVSRIRTEHFPLTLESARPSHTSQYLCASSEYRRGRTDTQYFGPGTRLTVL.

The rearrangement joins TRBV20-1 to TRBJ2-7, with TRBD2 identical over 7 bases. V gave up 0 bases and J gave up 0 bases; unmatched junction bases: 2. CDR1 is DFQATT and CDR2 is SNEGSKA in the germline V gene (reference sequence). The CDR3 runs to 14 residues. The CDR3 reads CSARDSGGSYEQYF. The CDR3 region has the DNA TGCAGTGCTAGAGATTCGGGGGGCTCCTACGAGCAGTACTTC.

V is TRBV30 and J is TRBJ2-7, with 9 bases aligning to TRBD1. J lost 3 bases, V lost 1 base, and 4 bases had no gene match. The germline V gene has CDR1 GTSNPN and CDR2 SVGIG (reference sequence). CDR3 length: 14 amino acids. CDR3: CAWSAWTGDYEQYF. CDR3 nucleotides: TGTGCCTGGAGTGCCTGGACAGGGGACTACGAGCAGTACTTC.

This clonotype was recorded a few times. V gene TRBV9 combines with J gene TRBJ2-3; 8 bases fit TRBD1. CDR1 and CDR2 (germline): SGDLS, YYNGEE. The CDR3 is 15 residues long. V shed 4 bases, J shed 4 bases, and the junction held 8 bases outside the gene matches. The CDR3 region has the DNA TGTGCCAGCAGCCCCCGACAGGGGCGGTCAGATACGCAGTATTTT. Its protein is CASSPRQGRSDTQYF.

V usage is TRBV10-1 and J usage is TRBJ2-7, with D possibly TRBD1 on 6 matching bases. The V gene lost 5 bases and the J gene lost 4 bases, with 15 bases spanning the gap. Germline V gene data show CDR1 as WNHNN and CDR2 as SYGVQD (reference sequence). The CDR3 has 14 residues. The chain's CDR3 is CASSLGQQPYEQYF. The CDR3 coding sequence is TGCGCCAGCAGTCTCGGACAGCAACCTTACGAGCAGTACTTC.

This clonotype appeared a few times. The chain recombines TRBV6-1 with TRBJ2-1, with TRBD2 identical over 9 bases. J gave up 5 bases and V 7 bases, and 6 bases lay outside the gene matches. The germline CDR1 and CDR2 sequences are MNHNS and SASEGT. This CDR3 comprises 14 residues. This CDR3 reads CASTRRGGDNEQFF. The CDR3 nucleotides read TGTGCCAGCACTCGGCGGGGGGGAGACAATGAGCAGTTCTTC.

This clonotype was seen a few times. The chain combines TRBV7-9 with TRBJ2-7; 8 bases match TRBD2. The junction had 10 bases not matched to a gene; V was cut back by 4 bases and J by 2 bases. The CDR3 covers 16 residues. Germline lookup yields CDR1 SEHNR and CDR2 FQNEAQ (reference sequence). CDR3 loop: CASSSSGGEIPYEQYF. In DNA, the CDR3 is TGTGCCAGCAGCTCGAGCGGGGGAGAAATTCCCTACGAGCAGTACTTC.

The chain joins TRBV13 to TRBJ2-5; no definite D call. V was trimmed by 6 bases and J by 2 bases, leaving 13 bases between them. The length of the CDR3 is 14 residues. Germline CDR1 and CDR2: PRHDT and FYEKMQ (reference sequence). Here the CDR3 reads CASRPGVGQETQYF. The CDR3 DNA is TGTGCCAGCAGACCAGGAGTAGGGCAAGAGACCCAGTACTTC.

The chain joins TRBV7-9 to TRBJ1-1, with unresolved D. The germline V and J ends were trimmed by 6 bases and 1 base, with 18 bases remaining between them. Germline CDR1 and CDR2: SEHNR and FQNEAQ (reference sequence). CDR3 length equals 16 residues. CDR3 sequence reads: CASSVWGLGRNTEAFF. CDR3 DNA: TGTGCCAGCAGTGTATGGGGTCTAGGAAGGAACACTGAAGCTTTCTTT.

The V and J genes are TRBV19 and TRBJ1-4, with unresolved D. Per the germline V gene, CDR1 is LNHDA and CDR2 is SQIVND (reference sequence). This CDR3 region has 17 residues. The germline V and J ends were trimmed by 5 bases and 5 bases, with 21 bases remaining between them. The CDR3 protein is CASSPQLSGGGNEKLFF. The CDR3 region has the DNA TGTGCCAGTAGTCCCCAATTATCGGGAGGAGGCAATGAAAAACTGTTTTTT.

In this sample, this clonotype turned up a few times. This rearrangement joins TRBV7-9 to TRBJ2-7, with 11 positions matching TRBD2. Germline CDR1 and CDR2: SEHNR and FQNEAQ (reference sequence). V lost 1 base, J lost 2 bases, and 4 bases stayed unmatched. The CDR3 loop spans 16 amino acids. The CDR3 DNA is TGTGCCAGCAGCTTAGGCTTTAGCGGGGGGGCCTACGAGCAGTACTTC. Amino acid sequence: CASSLGFSGGAYEQYF.

V usage is TRBV5-1 and J usage is TRBJ1-2; TRBD1 matches at 8 bases. After removal of 4 bases from V and 4 bases from J, the junction contained 6 bases not matched to a gene. Germline V gene lookup returns CDR1 SGHRS and CDR2 YFSETQ. CDR3 size: 14 residues. The CDR3 here is CASSPRGRFYGYTF. The CDR3 nucleotides are TGCGCCAGCAGCCCCAGGGGGCGTTTCTATGGCTACACCTTC.